The sequence of this T cell receptor beta chain was determined in a study of CD8 T cells in Susac syndrome. The T cells that were sequenced for TCR beta were CD8+ and CD4+ cells from blood. The multiple sclerosis control group comprised treatment-naive patients with stable or active relapsing-remitting disease. Bulk CD8+ and CD4+ cells came from magnetic negative isolation; CD8+ TEMRA by FACS. RNA totalling about 0.5 to 1 ug underwent reverse transcription with random hexamers. By means of immunoSEQ multiplex PCR, TCR beta CDR3 spanning 54 Vbeta and 13 Jbeta underwent amplification. Via MiXCR, TCRdb re-called the immunoSEQ multiplex PCR reads, giving one row per CDR3 protein. The sample shows about 60,000 distinct CDR3 sequences, 94% of them seen only once. Trimming took 5 bases from V and 4 from J; bases not matched to a gene: 4. CDR1 is MNHEY and CDR2 is SMNVEV in the germline V gene (reference sequence). This CDR3 region has 13 residues.

The sample taken for sequencing was CD8+ T cells from PBMCs. The chain combines TRBV27 with TRBJ2-7; the match to TRBD1 covers 8 bases. The clonotype comes from a human donor with multiple sclerosis. This chain's CDR3 is CASSPGGWYEQYF. The CDR3 region has the DNA TGTGCCAGCAGTCCAGGGGGCTGGTACGAGCAGTACTTC.